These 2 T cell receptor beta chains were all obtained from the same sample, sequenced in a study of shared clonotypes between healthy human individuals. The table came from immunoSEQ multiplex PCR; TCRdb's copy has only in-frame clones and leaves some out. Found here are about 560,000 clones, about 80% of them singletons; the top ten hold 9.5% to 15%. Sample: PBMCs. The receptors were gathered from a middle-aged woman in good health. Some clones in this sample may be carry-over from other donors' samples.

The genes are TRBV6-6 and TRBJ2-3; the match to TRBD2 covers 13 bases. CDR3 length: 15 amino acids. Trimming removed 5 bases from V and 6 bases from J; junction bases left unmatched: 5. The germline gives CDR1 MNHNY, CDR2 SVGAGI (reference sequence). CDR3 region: CASSTSGRDWDTQYF. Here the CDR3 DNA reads TGTGCCAGCAGTACTAGCGGGAGGGATTGGGATACGCAGTATTTT.

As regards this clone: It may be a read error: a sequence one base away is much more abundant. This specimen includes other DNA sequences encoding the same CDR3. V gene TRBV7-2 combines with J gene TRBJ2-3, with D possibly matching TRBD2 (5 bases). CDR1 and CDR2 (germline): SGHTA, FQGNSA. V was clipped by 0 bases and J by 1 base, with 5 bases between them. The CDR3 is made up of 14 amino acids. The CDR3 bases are TGTGCCAGCAGCTTAGCGGGAGGCACAGATACGCAGTATTTT. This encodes CASSLAGGTDTQYF.